The 17 T cell receptor beta chains below were found in one sample sequenced in a study of CD8 T cells in Susac syndrome (dated by TCRdb to between 2019 and 2020). Library generation was performed with the immunoSEQ multiplex PCR assay. RNA was extracted with the RNeasy kit and roughly 0.45 to 1 ug was reverse transcribed using random hexamers. TCRdb cleaned the public reads at Q25 with fastp, built clones with MiXCR and kept in-frame beta chains. Every entry covers one CDR3 protein and lists the most common genes and DNA from its rows. Present in this sample are tens of thousands of distinct CDR3 sequences, 90% to 95% of which were seen just once. The top ten clones comprise about 0.52% of the sample. The sample consisted of CD4+ T cells from PBMCs. The receptors were sampled from a human donor with Susac syndrome.

This chain links TRBV5-1 with TRBJ1-2, with D perhaps matching TRBD1 (5 bases). The V end was cut by 1 base, the J end by 2 bases, with 12 bases between. Germline lookup yields CDR1 SGHRS and CDR2 YFSETQ. This CDR3 has 15 residues. CDR3 bases: TGCGCCAGCAGCTTGCACAGGATGGACAACTATGGCTACACCTTC. Translation: CASSLHRMDNYGYTF.

This chain uses TRBV20-1 with TRBJ1-1; unclear D gene. Germline values: CDR1 DFQATT, CDR2 SNEGSKA (reference sequence). This CDR3 comprises 15 residues. The CDR3 DNA reads TGCAGCGGGTGGAGACCAAGCATCCCGAGGACTGAAGCTTTCTTT. Translating gives CSGWRPSIPRTEAFF.

V is TRBV28 and J is TRBJ2-5; D might be TRBD2 (5 bases). V was cut by 1 base and J by 1 base, with 7 bases left in between. CDR3 length equals 14 residues. The germline gives CDR1 MDHEN, CDR2 SYDVKM. For the CDR3, the DNA is TGTGCCAGCAGTTTATCCCTAGCCCAAGAGACCCAGTACTTC. Translation: CASSLSLAQETQYF.

The chain couples TRBV28 to TRBJ2-1; possibly TRBD2 for D (6 bases). This CDR3 is built from 15 residues. Trimming cost V 7 bases and J 14 bases, with 27 bases left between them. Germline values: CDR1 MDHEN, CDR2 SYDVKM. The chain's CDR3 is CASKPAGGDGFFEFF. The CDR3 coding sequence is TGTGCCAGCAAACCCGCCGGCGGGGATGGATTTTTTGAGTTCTTC.

The chain has TRBV2 and TRBJ1-2; D not certain. With 4 bases removed from V and 4 bases from J, the gap between germline ends came to 7 bases. CDR1 SNHLY and CDR2 FYNNEI come from the germline V gene. This CDR3 contains 12 residues. The CDR3 coding sequence is TGTGCCAGCAGTGTGGGCAGCTATGGCTACACCTTC. The encoded protein is CASSVGSYGYTF. The whole variable domain, filled in from reference TRBV2 and TRBJ1-2, reads EPEVTQTPSHQVTQMGQEVILRCVPISNHLYFYWYRQILGQKVEFLVSFYNNEISEKSEIFDDQFSVERPDGSNFTLKIRSTKLEDSAMYFCASSVGSYGYTFGSGTRLTVV.

The chain employs TRBV12-3 or TRBV12-4 and TRBJ2-7; no reliable D call. The CDR3 spans 11 residues. Between the trimmed V and J ends, which lost 3 bases and 6 bases, there was a span of 6 bases. The CDR3 reads CASSLAVEQYF. As DNA, the CDR3 is TGTGCCAGCAGTTTGGCGGTCGAGCAGTACTTC.

The chain combines TRBV29-1 with TRBJ2-1; 7 nucleotides align to TRBD2. The ends lost 4 bases at V and 12 bases at J; junction bases unmatched: 12. The CDR3 has 13 amino acids. Germline CDR1 reads SQVTM; CDR2 reads ANQGSEA. CDR3 residues: CSVGQTTSSGQFF. The DNA for the CDR3 is TGCAGCGTTGGACAGACGACTAGCTCGGGGCAGTTCTTC.

The chain recombines TRBV4-3 with TRBJ2-6; perhaps TRBD2 as D (6 bases). Trimming removed 1 base from V and 0 bases from J, with 10 bases in between. Germline CDR1 reads LGHNA; CDR2 reads YSLEER. This CDR3 is built from 17 residues. CDR3 sequence (DNA): TGCGCCAGCAGCCAAGCCGAGCGGGTCTCTGGGGCCAACGTCCTGACTTTC. This codes for CASSQAERVSGANVLTF.

V and J are TRBV20-1 and TRBJ1-2; 9 bases match TRBD1. The CDR3 length is 14 residues. The germline CDR1 and CDR2 sequences are DFQATT and SNEGSKA (reference sequence). V shed 1 base, J shed 3 bases, and the junction held 3 bases outside the gene matches. The CDR3 spells CSARGTGADYGYTF. The CDR3 bases are TGCAGTGCTAGAGGGACAGGGGCGGACTATGGCTACACCTTC.

The genes are TRBV24-1 and TRBJ2-7; TRBD1 agrees at 12 bases. CDR1 KGHDR and CDR2 SFDVKD come from the germline V gene. Trimming cost V 7 bases and J 7 bases; bases outside gene matches: 10. The CDR3 spans 15 residues. CDR3 protein: CATSQRGQGAREQYF. DNA of the CDR3: TGTGCCACCAGCCAAAGGGGACAGGGGGCGCGAGAGCAGTACTTC.

This chain links TRBV11-2 with TRBJ1-1; D gene unclear. The germline V gene has CDR1 SGHAT and CDR2 FQNNGV. V was clipped by 7 bases and J by 5 bases, with 14 bases between them. This CDR3 is 13 amino acids long. Here the CDR3 DNA reads TGTGCCAGCACCCCCTTTGCTGTGACTGAAGCTTTCTTT. Translated, it gives CASTPFAVTEAFF.

The chain links TRBV20-1 to TRBJ2-3; TRBD2 might be the D (6 bases). V was clipped by 3 bases and J by 2 bases, with 15 bases between them. Per germline, CDR1 DFQATT and CDR2 SNEGSKA (reference sequence). CDR3 length: 15 amino acids. CDR3 region: CSARGLRDPTDTQYF. The CDR3, as DNA: TGCAGTGCTAGGGGTCTGCGGGATCCCACAGATACGCAGTATTTT.

This chain joins TRBV20-1 and TRBJ2-5; D gene uncertain. Trimming took 1 base from V and 2 from J, leaving 2 bases between them. CDR1 and CDR2 from the germline V gene are DFQATT and SNEGSKA (reference sequence). This CDR3 spans 11 amino acids. The CDR3 sequence is CSARVQETQYF. As DNA, the CDR3 is TGCAGTGCTAGAGTGCAAGAGACCCAGTACTTC.

The gene calls are TRBV5-6 and TRBJ2-7, with TRBD2 matching over 16 bases. Germline values: CDR1 SGHDT, CDR2 YYEEEE. V shed 4 bases, J shed 6 bases, and the junction held 10 bases outside the gene matches. The CDR3 runs 17 residues. The CDR3 is CASSQSGLAGGRREQYF. The CDR3 DNA follows: TGTGCCAGCAGCCAATCGGGACTAGCGGGGGGGCGTCGCGAGCAGTACTTC.

V and J are TRBV14 and TRBJ2-5, with D maybe TRBD2 (6 bases). The V gene lost 6 bases and the J gene lost 1 base, with 30 bases spanning the gap. The CDR3 is 20 amino acids. Germline values: CDR1 SGHDN, CDR2 FVKESK. The CDR3 region has the DNA TGTGCCAGCAGGCCGGGACTCTCCCAGCCCACCGGTGGCGCCCAAGAGACCCAGTACTTC. This encodes CASRPGLSQPTGGAQETQYF. The whole variable domain, filled in from reference TRBV14 and TRBJ2-5, reads EAGVTQFPSHSVIEKGQTVTLRCDPISGHDNLYWYRRVMGKEIKFLLHFVKESKQDESGMPNNRFLAERTGGTYSTLKVQPAELEDSGVYFCASRPGLSQPTGGAQETQYFGPGTRLLVL.

The chain links TRBV7-3 to TRBJ2-5; D perhaps matches TRBD1 (6 bases). V was trimmed by 3 bases and J by 5 bases, leaving 10 bases between them. This CDR3 is built from 13 residues. Germline V lookup: CDR1 SGHTA, CDR2 FQGTGA. CDR3 in DNA: TGTGCCAGCAGCTTGCTGAGGGGGGAGACCCAGTACTTC. Translated: CASSLLRGETQYF.

This sequence joins TRBV29-1 and TRBJ2-1, with 12 positions matching TRBD2. V was clipped by 4 bases and J by 12 bases; unmatched bases: 13. CDR3 length equals 15 residues. The germline V gene has CDR1 SQVTM and CDR2 ANQGSEA. The CDR3: CSVVPSGRASFAQFF. Written as DNA, the CDR3 is TGCAGCGTTGTACCTAGCGGGAGGGCCAGTTTTGCGCAGTTCTTC.